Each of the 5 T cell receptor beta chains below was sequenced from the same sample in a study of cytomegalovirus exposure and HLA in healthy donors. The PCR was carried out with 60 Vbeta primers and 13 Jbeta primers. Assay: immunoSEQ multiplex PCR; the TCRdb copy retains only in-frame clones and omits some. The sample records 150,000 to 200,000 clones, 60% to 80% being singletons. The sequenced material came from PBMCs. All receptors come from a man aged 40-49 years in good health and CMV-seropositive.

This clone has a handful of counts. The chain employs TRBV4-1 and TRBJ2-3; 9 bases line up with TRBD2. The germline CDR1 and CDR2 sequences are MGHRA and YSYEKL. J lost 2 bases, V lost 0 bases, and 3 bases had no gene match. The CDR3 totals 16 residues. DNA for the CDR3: TGCGCCAGCAGCCAAGATGGCGGGAGGGCCACAGATACGCAGTATTTT. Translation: CASSQDGGRATDTQYF.

The CDR3: CASSSLAGGFDEQFF. The CDR3, as DNA: TGTGCCAGCAGTTCCCTAGCGGGAGGGTTCGATGAGCAGTTCTTC. This chain joins TRBV28 and TRBJ2-1, with 12 bases lining up with TRBD2. This CDR3 has 15 amino acids. The V gene's germline CDR1 is MDHEN and CDR2 SYDVKM. V was clipped by 4 bases and J by 8 bases; unmatched bases: 6.

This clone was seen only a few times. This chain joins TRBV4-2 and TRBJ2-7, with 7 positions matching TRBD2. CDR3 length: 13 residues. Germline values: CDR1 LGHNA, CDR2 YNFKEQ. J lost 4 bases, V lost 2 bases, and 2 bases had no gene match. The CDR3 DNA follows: TGTGCCAGCAGCCAATGGGGGGGTTACGAGCAGTACTTC. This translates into CASSQWGGYEQYF.

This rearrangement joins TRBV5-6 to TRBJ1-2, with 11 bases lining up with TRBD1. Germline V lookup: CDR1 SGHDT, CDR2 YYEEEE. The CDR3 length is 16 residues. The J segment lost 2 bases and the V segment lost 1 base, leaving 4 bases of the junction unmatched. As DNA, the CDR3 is TGTGCCAGCAGCTTGTCATGGGACAGGGGGAACTATGGCTACACCTTC. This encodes CASSLSWDRGNYGYTF. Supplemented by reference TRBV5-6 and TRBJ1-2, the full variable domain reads DAGVTQSPTHLIKTRGQQVTLRCSPKSGHDTVSWYQQALGQGPQFIFQYYEEEERQRGNFPDRFSGHQFPNYSSELNVNALLLGDSALYLCASSLSWDRGNYGYTFGSGTRLTVV.

DNA of the CDR3: TGTGCCAGCAGCTTAGAATTTTCAGGGGGCTCCTACGAGCAGTACTTC. Its translation: CASSLEFSGGSYEQYF. The chain combines TRBV11-3 with TRBJ2-7, with 7 positions matching TRBD1. J was trimmed by 0 bases and V by 0 bases; bases with no gene match: 5. CDR1 and CDR2 (germline): SGHNT, YENEEA. The CDR3 runs 16 residues.